The rows below give T cell receptor beta chains drawn from one sample of a study of T cell changes during pregnancy in multiple sclerosis. Sequencing was performed with immunoSEQ multiplex PCR; in TCRdb, only in-frame clones are kept and a portion is missing. The profile covers about 100,000 clones, with around 90% appearing a single time and around 1.2% taken by the ten largest. Sequences were derived from peripheral blood, sampled in the second trimester of pregnancy. The receptors derive from a female donor with multiple sclerosis, enrolled in a pregnancy study. The CDR3 runs from the conserved cysteine through the conserved F or W. Each record gives: V gene, clone size, D gene, J gene, CDR3 protein, CDR3 DNA. The D gene is left open where the match is weak. Not every row has a clone size; where given, it reads once, few, many or a size class.

V: TRBV19; size: NA; D: NA; J: TRBJ1-5; CDR3: CASSIRSQTTEGPQHF; DNA: TGTGCCAGTAGTATTAGGAGTCAGACCACCGAGGGACCCCAGCATTTT
V: TRBV9; size: NA; D: TRBD2; J: TRBJ2-7; CDR3: CASSVEEGGLLREQYF; DNA: TGTGCCAGCAGCGTAGAAGAGGGAGGGCTACTTCGCGAGCAGTACTTC
V: TRBV10-3; size: once; D: NA; J: TRBJ2-2; CDR3: CAIRWTENTGELFF; DNA: TGTGCCATCAGGTGGACAGAAAACACCGGGGAGCTGTTTTTT
V: TRBV6-1; size: NA; D: TRBD2; J: TRBJ2-1; CDR3: CASSPTSGTNNEQFF; DNA: TGTGCCAGCAGTCCAACTAGCGGGACGAACAATGAGCAGTTCTTC
V: TRBV5-1; size: NA; D: NA; J: TRBJ2-7; CDR3: CASSLGPQEVYEQYF; DNA: TGCGCCAGCAGCTTGGGGCCCCAGGAAGTCTACGAGCAGTACTTC
V: TRBV9; size: NA; D: TRBD1; J: TRBJ1-2; CDR3: CASSAAGTGSSYGYTF; DNA: TGTGCCAGCAGCGCCGCCGGGACAGGGTCTAGCTATGGCTACACCTTC
V: TRBV28; size: NA; D: NA; J: TRBJ1-5; CDR3: CASSFQGRDYQPQHF; DNA: TGTGCCAGCAGTTTTCAGGGGCGCGATTACCAGCCCCAGCATTTT
V: TRBV7-7; size: NA; D: NA; J: TRBJ2-2; CDR3: CASSRSVPFAGELFF; DNA: TGTGCCAGCAGCCGAAGCGTACCATTCGCCGGGGAGCTGTTTTTT
V: TRBV28; size: NA; D: NA; J: TRBJ1-2; CDR3: CASSQGSGYTF; DNA: TGTGCCAGCAGCCAGGGGTCTGGCTACACCTTC
V: TRBV5-5; size: NA; D: TRBD1; J: TRBJ1-6; CDR3: CASSLIQGDSPLHF; DNA: TGTGCCAGCAGCTTGATACAGGGGGATTCACCCCTCCACTTT
V: TRBV5-4; size: NA; D: NA; J: TRBJ2-2; CDR3: CASSQRGRRAGELFF; DNA: TGTGCCAGCAGCCAACGGGGTCGACGCGCCGGGGAGCTGTTTTTT
V: TRBV5-1; size: NA; D: TRBD1; J: TRBJ1-2; CDR3: CASSLGDRGRSYTF; DNA: TGCGCCAGCAGCTTGGGAGACAGGGGGAGAAGCTACACCTTC
V: TRBV6-5; size: NA; D: TRBD2; J: TRBJ2-2; CDR3: CASRSLAANTGELFF; DNA: TGTGCCAGCAGATCGCTAGCGGCGAACACCGGGGAGCTGTTTTTT
V: TRBV30; size: NA; D: TRBD1; J: TRBJ2-2; CDR3: CAWSYTDRGDTGELFF; DNA: TGTGCCTGGAGTTACACGGACAGGGGGGACACCGGGGAGCTGTTTTTT
V: TRBV18; size: NA; D: NA; J: TRBJ2-3; CDR3: CASSPLVRTARADTQYF; DNA: TGTGCCAGCTCACCACTAGTTAGGACAGCCAGGGCAGATACGCAGTATTTT
V: TRBV19; size: NA; D: NA; J: TRBJ2-5; CDR3: CASSTGHLQETQYF; DNA: TGTGCCAGTAGTACCGGACATCTCCAAGAGACCCAGTACTTC
V: TRBV6-6; size: NA; D: NA; J: TRBJ2-3; CDR3: CASSYSSGADTQYF; DNA: TGTGCCAGCAGTTACTCTTCGGGAGCAGATACGCAGTATTTT
V: TRBV28; size: NA; D: NA; J: TRBJ2-4; CDR3: CASSVQAPGAKNIQYF; DNA: TGTGCCAGCAGTGTACAGGCCCCCGGAGCCAAAAACATTCAGTACTTC
V: TRBV2; size: NA; D: TRBD1; J: TRBJ1-2; CDR3: CASTPAGTGTYYGYTF; DNA: TGTGCCAGCACCCCCGCGGGGACAGGGACCTACTATGGCTACACCTTC
V: TRBV2; size: NA; D: TRBD1; J: TRBJ1-2; CDR3: CASREDRGRYGYTF; DNA: TGTGCCAGCAGAGAGGACAGGGGAAGGTATGGCTACACCTTC
V: TRBV6-6; size: NA; D: NA; J: TRBJ1-5; CDR3: CASSYSRSGEQPQHF; DNA: TGTGCCAGCAGTTACTCGCGTTCGGGGGAGCAGCCCCAGCATTTT
V: TRBV2; size: once; D: TRBD2; J: TRBJ2-3; CDR3: CATLAGGGADTQYF; DNA: TGTGCCACCCTCGCGGGGGGGGGTGCAGATACGCAGTATTTT
V: TRBV28; size: NA; D: TRBD2; J: TRBJ2-1; CDR3: CATLAGANNEQFF; DNA: TGTGCCACCTTAGCGGGAGCGAACAATGAGCAGTTCTTC
V: TRBV2; size: NA; D: NA; J: TRBJ1-1; CDR3: CASSVKTGSTEAFF; DNA: TGTGCCAGCAGTGTCAAAACTGGGAGTACTGAAGCTTTCTTT
V: TRBV9; size: NA; D: TRBD1; J: TRBJ2-1; CDR3: CASSAKTGVGNEQFF; DNA: TGTGCCAGCAGCGCTAAAACAGGGGTGGGCAATGAGCAGTTCTTC
V: TRBV7-3; size: once; D: NA; J: TRBJ1-2; CDR3: CASSLDNNYGYTF; DNA: TGTGCCAGCAGCTTAGACAATAACTATGGCTACACCTTC
V: TRBV29-1; size: NA; D: TRBD2; J: TRBJ2-3; CDR3: CSVRGLATDTQYF; DNA: TGCAGCGTTCGGGGACTAGCCACAGATACGCAGTATTTT
V: TRBV28; size: NA; D: TRBD2; J: TRBJ2-7; CDR3: CASSSRRASGRFEQYF; DNA: TGTGCCAGCAGTTCACGGAGGGCTAGCGGGAGGTTCGAGCAGTACTTC